This T cell receptor beta chain is drawn from a study of response to subunit inactivated influenza vaccine. The V gene lost 2 bases and the J gene lost 0 bases, with 11 bases spanning the gap. The CDR3 extends over 16 amino acids. CDR1 and CDR2 from the germline V gene are MNHNS and SASEGT. One entry per CDR3 protein, called by TCRdb with MiXCR from the RT-PCR reads. The sample carries 450,000 to 550,000 distinct CDR3 sequences, about 25% recorded once. Findings and caveats of the study: The authors suggested that every seasonal influenza vaccination recruits few new T cells.

A note on this clonotype: Antigen unknown.

The chain employs TRBV6-1 and TRBJ2-4; D not certain. The TCR originated in a man in his fifties who received an inactivated influenza vaccine. The sample here was CD4+ T cells sorted from PBMCs, taken around 5 days after vaccination. The CDR3 loop is CASSEQARLAKNIQYF. The CDR3, as DNA: TGTGCCAGCAGTGAACAAGCCAGACTAGCCAAAAACATTCAGTACTTC.